The T cell receptor (beta chain) under discussion was sequenced for a study of T cells in Graves' hyperthyroidism and ophthalmopathy. Germline values: CDR1 MGHDK, CDR2 SYGVNS. The CDR3 runs 16 residues. The V end was cut by 3 bases, the J end by 8 bases, with 20 bases between. Turning to this clonotype: Its matching antigen is unknown.

Patients with uncontrolled infections, other autoimmune diseases, pregnancy or lactation were excluded. Findings and caveats of the study: Stable hyperthyroidism was separated from ophthalmopathy by a model based on 13 V-J features.

The investigators amplified TCR beta CDR3 regions from RNA transcripts. The TCR CDR3 was amplified in a first-round RT-PCR using the HTBI primer set. TCRdb fed the multiplex PCR reads into MiXCR, producing one record per CDR3 protein. This sample has more than 500,000 distinct CDR3 sequences, with about 17% found just once. The material sequenced was blood. V gene TRBV25-1 combines with J gene TRBJ2-1; D possibly uses TRBD1 or TRBD2 (7 bases each). The TCR originated in a woman aged 25 to 39 with Graves' hyperthyroidism. CDR3 residues: CASSDSRGGGMYEQFF. The CDR3 region has the DNA TGTGCCAGCAGTGACTCCAGGGGGGGAGGGATGTATGAGCAGTTCTTC.